This T cell receptor beta chain emerged from a study of neurological immune-mediated disorders. Study results and limitations: HTLV-1-associated myelopathy displayed the greatest TCR clonal expansion, and multiple sclerosis exhibited the smallest, lower than that of healthy controls.

The controls, all healthy individuals, were blood bank volunteers in Maryland, USA. The cDNA was produced through 5'RACE with 10-nucleotide random UMIs. TCRdb re-called the 5' RACE reads through MiXCR, storing one row per CDR3 protein. This table holds 70,000 to 95,000 distinct CDR3 sequences, 14% found once. This CDR3 spans 15 amino acids. V lost 0 bases, J lost 6 bases, and 10 bases lay in between. Germline-derived CDR1 and CDR2 are SGHRS and YFSETQ. This clonotype appeared many times. What it binds is unknown. The clonotype comes from a woman aged 45-59 years in good health. The rearrangement uses TRBV5-1 and TRBJ1-6, with D possibly matching TRBD1 (6 bases). Sample: PBMCs. The CDR3, as DNA: TGCGCCAGCAGCTTGGAGGGGGTACGTAATTCACCCCTCCACTTT. Protein sequence: CASSLEGVRNSPLHF.